Listed below are T cell receptor beta chains from one sample, sequenced in a study of long-term antiretroviral therapy in people with HIV. TCRdb's copy holds only in-frame clones and misses some; the assay was immunoSEQ multiplex PCR. The table has about 20,000 clones, about 91% seen once. The sequencing used unsorted PBMCs, collected 4.4 years after starting antiretroviral therapy. These receptor sequences come from a woman between 50 and 59 years old with HIV. CDR3s leave out the opening cysteine and the closing phenylalanine or tryptophan. Only part of the rows carry a size: once, few, many, or a class if the clone is expanded.

V gene	CDR3 length	clone size	J gene	CDR3 protein
TRBV2	14	-	TRBJ2-3	ASSEETGSLGDTQY
TRBV19	12	-	TRBJ2-2	ASSIRGVPGELF
TRBV29-1	11	-	TRBJ1-4	SVQGAVNEKLF
TRBV15	12	-	TRBJ2-3	AMNSGVDTDTQY
TRBV19	13	few	TRBJ2-6	ASEDGSSGANVLT
TRBV11-3	13	-	TRBJ2-5	ASSQGQGIQETQY
TRBV10-1	13	-	TRBJ2-7	ASLPGNVSSYEQY
TRBV18	12	-	TRBJ2-7	ASSPQGQAYEQY
TRBV6-1	9	-	TRBJ2-7	ASGNLYEQY
TRBV10-3	18	-	TRBJ2-1	AISGSGGGSNPFSYNEQF
TRBV30	11	-	TRBJ2-3	AWSVFSTDTQY
TRBV29-1	9	-	TRBJ1-1	SVGHNTEAF
TRBV15	12	-	TRBJ2-5	AAETSGAQETQY
TRBV10-3	14	-	TRBJ1-1	AISGLAGGAGTEAF
TRBV7-2	14	once	TRBJ1-3	ASSLGGQGSGNTIY
TRBV11-3	14	-	TRBJ2-1	ASSRSGTEGQDEQF
TRBV7-9	14	once	TRBJ1-4	ASSPEGGATNEKLF
TRBV2	12	-	TRBJ2-7	ASRAGTGPYEQY
TRBV7-9	13	-	TRBJ2-5	ASSAGTGGLETQY
TRBV9	15	once	TRBJ2-2	ASSVVRGQISTGELF
TRBV5-6	12	-	TRBJ1-3	ASSQDRVGDTIY
TRBV2	15	once	TRBJ1-2	ASSPFTGGVANYGYT
TRBV6-5	10	-	TRBJ2-3	ASSRVGNTQY
TRBV7-3	12	-	TRBJ2-3	ASSLASGADTQY
TRBV2	11	-	TRBJ1-1	ASSLQPNTEAF
TRBV30	12	-	TRBJ1-1	AWSPGGSATEAF
TRBV7-3	11	-	TRBJ1-2	ASSQRPNYGYT
TRBV2	12	-	TRBJ2-5	ASGRDQGQETQY
TRBV19	14	-	TRBJ2-5	ASSIPDSPTQETQY
TRBV6-5	12	-	TRBJ1-1	ASSYAAGATEAF
TRBV5-1	13	once	TRBJ1-3	ASSQGQGKGNTIY
TRBV7-3	12	-	TRBJ1-1	ASSFEGAGTEAF
TRBV20-1	8	-	TRBJ1-2	SASGGGFN
TRBV5-1	11	-	TRBJ2-3	ASSLLLADTQY
TRBV15	15	-	TRBJ2-7	ATSRDPFETGTYEQY
TRBV19	11	-	TRBJ1-1	ASTIRGNAEAF
TRBV7-9	11	-	TRBJ2-7	ASSAGLRYEQY
TRBV6-6	13	-	TRBJ2-2	ASIAGGGFPGELF
TRBV9	13	-	TRBJ1-4	ASSVDGAPNEKLF
TRBV6-6	13	-	TRBJ2-5	ASSFRDRGRETQY
TRBV9	11	-	TRBJ2-5	ASSASIQETQY
TRBV19	14	-	TRBJ2-5	ASSIALGGGRETQY
TRBV30	10	once	TRBJ1-4	AWSSRGEKLF
TRBV6-1	12	-	TRBJ1-1	ASSVAGGDTEAF
TRBV10-1	14	-	TRBJ2-5	ASSDSSGGLGETQY
TRBV5-4	12	-	TRBJ2-7	ASRSEVGTHEQY
TRBV7-2	11	-	TRBJ2-5	ASSLTPVETQY
TRBV19	13	-	TRBJ1-5	ASSINREEGQPQH
TRBV5-4	11	-	TRBJ1-2	ASSLADSYGYT
TRBV18	11	-	TRBJ1-5	ASSDTLNQPQH
TRBV4-1	12	-	TRBJ1-2	ASSLAGRGYGYT
TRBV2	10	-	TRBJ1-5	ASGRGAQPQH
TRBV5-6	15	-	TRBJ2-3	ASSDPILGGITDTQY
TRBV2	11	-	TRBJ2-1	ASTRARENEQF
TRBV2	12	-	TRBJ2-6	ARTGAPGANVLT
TRBV6-1	12	-	TRBJ1-2	ASSESAVPYGYT
TRBV30	13	-	TRBJ1-1	AWRYRDRVNTEAF
TRBV7-9	12	-	TRBJ2-5	ASSPRTVQETQY
TRBV5-1	9	once	TRBJ1-1	ASRNSGEAF